This T cell receptor beta chain comes out of a study of cytomegalovirus exposure and HLA in healthy donors. Study observations and caveats: Association of 17,000 or so TCR beta sequences with HLA alleles was found at 0.05 false discovery rate in a later analysis. Common viral pathogens seemed, in a later analysis, to connect with several of the most significant clusters.

The PCR contained 60 Vbeta and 13 Jbeta primers. Libraries were prepared by immunoSEQ multiplex PCR; TCRdb keeps only in-frame clonotypes and omits some of them. This table lists 45,000 to 50,000 clones. Remarks on this clone: Antigen: not known.

Sequenced sample: PBMCs. This receptor was identified in a male donor in good health and CMV-seronegative.

DNA of the CDR3: TGTGCCAGCAGCGTAGAAATGGCGGGGGGTTTATACAATGAGCAGTTCTTC. It specifies CASSVEMAGGLYNEQFF. The chain carries TRBV9 and TRBJ2-1; 8 bases line up with TRBD2. From germline, CDR1 is SGDLS and CDR2 YYNGEE. Trimming removed 0 bases from V and 4 bases from J; junction bases left unmatched: 9. The CDR3 totals 17 residues.